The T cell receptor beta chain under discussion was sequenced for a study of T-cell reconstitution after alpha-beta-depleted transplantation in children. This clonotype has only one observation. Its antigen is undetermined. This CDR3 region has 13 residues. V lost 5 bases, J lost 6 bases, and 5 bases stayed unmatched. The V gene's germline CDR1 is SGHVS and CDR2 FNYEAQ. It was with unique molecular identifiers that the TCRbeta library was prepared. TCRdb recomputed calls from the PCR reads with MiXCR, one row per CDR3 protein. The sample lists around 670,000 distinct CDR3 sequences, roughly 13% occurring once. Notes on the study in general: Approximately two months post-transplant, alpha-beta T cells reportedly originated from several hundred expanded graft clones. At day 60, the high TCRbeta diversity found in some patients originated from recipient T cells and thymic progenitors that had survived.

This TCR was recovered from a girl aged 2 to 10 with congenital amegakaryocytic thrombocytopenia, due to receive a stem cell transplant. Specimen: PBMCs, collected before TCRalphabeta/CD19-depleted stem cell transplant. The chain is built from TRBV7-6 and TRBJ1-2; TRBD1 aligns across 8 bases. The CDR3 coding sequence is TGTGCCAGCAGCGAAGACAGGGGAGATGGCTACACCTTC. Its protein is CASSEDRGDGYTF.